This is a list of T cell receptor beta chains from one sample in a study of cytomegalovirus exposure and HLA in healthy donors. TCRdb's copy holds only in-frame clones and misses some; the assay was immunoSEQ multiplex PCR. The table lists more than 110,000 clones, roughly 73% of them singletons. The material sequenced was PBMCs. These receptors all come from a human donor in good health. CDR3s include the opening cysteine and the closing phenylalanine or tryptophan. The order of the fields is CDR3 length, J gene, V gene, CDR3 protein.

>13|TRBJ2-1|TRBV10-3
CAISGQGNNEQFF
>15|TRBJ2-2|TRBV11-2
CASTPGTTNTGELFF
>15|TRBJ2-7|TRBV5-4
CASSLGPAGGYEQYF
>15|TRBJ1-5|TRBV7-9
CASSLAGQGHQPQHF
>16|TRBJ2-3|TRBV27
CASSLSFGGIRDTQYF
>15|TRBJ1-4|TRBV7-6
CASSRDRLPNEKLFF
>16|TRBJ2-2|TRBV19
CASSGPGQGLSGELFF
>11|TRBJ2-7|TRBV7-6
CASSLTGEQYF
>16|TRBJ2-3|TRBV7-9
CASSTYREGGPDTQYF
>17|TRBJ2-4|TRBV5-4
CASSDGGNGRAKNIQYF
>14|TRBJ2-7|TRBV7-9
CASSAGGMGHEQYF
>13|TRBJ2-3|TRBV29-1
CSVEASGSGTQYF
>12|TRBJ2-1|TRBV5-1
CASSLKLAQKFF
>16|TRBJ1-1|TRBV27
CASSFNGGALNTEAFF
>14|TRBJ1-4|TRBV28
CASTPTGGGEKLFF
>15|TRBJ2-1|TRBV13
CASSQRGQGFHEQFF
>13|TRBJ1-2|TRBV9
CASSAPVDSRYTF
>15|TRBJ1-1|TRBV19
CASYSGQDFNTEAFF
>15|TRBJ2-3|TRBV7-2
CASRYEGLAEDTQYF
>16|TRBJ2-5|TRBV10-3
CAISESSGRGHEAQYF
>13|TRBJ1-6|TRBV10-1
CASSEQAYSPLHF
>12|TRBJ2-7|TRBV2
CASSGGRGREYF
>12|TRBJ2-1|TRBV19
CASSIGGSGQFF
>15|TRBJ2-7|TRBV7-3
CASSSTGTGFREQYF
>14|TRBJ2-7|TRBV27
CASSLWDRGYEQYF
>13|TRBJ2-7|TRBV6-1
CASSAGEEYEQYF
>14|TRBJ2-1|TRBV6-4
CASSATQGANEQFF
>13|TRBJ1-1|TRBV6-1
CASNRDRDTEAFF
>16|TRBJ2-7|TRBV5-1
CASSLEEAGRPYEQYF
>18|TRBJ2-3|TRBV5-1
CASSLGGSGSAHSDTQYF
>15|TRBJ2-1|TRBV10-1
CASSEIAGDNNEQFF
>14|TRBJ1-2|TRBV25-1
CASSEPSGTYGYTF
>12|TRBJ1-2|TRBV2
CASSVLNYGYTF
>15|TRBJ2-7|TRBV13
CASSLGGQGAYEQYF
>12|TRBJ2-1|TRBV5-1
CASSSTGYEQLF
>14|TRBJ2-2|TRBV28
CASSGRKGVGELFF
>14|TRBJ1-2|TRBV6-5
CAHRRALSKSGYTF
>19|TRBJ2-2|TRBV27
CASSLESQGLAGEAGELFF
>14|TRBJ1-3|TRBV29-1
CSARRGTSGNTIYF
>12|TRBJ2-1|TRBV5-3
CARSFGMDEQFF
>16|TRBJ2-1|TRBV5-4
CASSAPGLAGGYEQFF
>16|TRBJ2-3|TRBV10-3
CAIRGSGRADTDTQYF
>14|TRBJ2-7|TRBV7-9
CASSPGTGGNEQYF
>16|TRBJ2-7|TRBV5-1
CASSPTSGLTSYEQYF
>13|TRBJ2-7|TRBV6-5
CASSGQPRYEQYF
>20|TRBJ2-1|TRBV9
CASSDGGPTSGIVSYNEQFF
>14|TRBJ1-6|TRBV6-1
CASIQDRGWSPLHF
>13|TRBJ2-7|TRBV7-9
CASSLLSAYEQYF
>15|TRBJ2-5|TRBV4-1
CASGPSGRLQETQYF
>14|TRBJ2-2|TRBV28
CASSLAENTGELFF
>17|TRBJ2-1|TRBV4-1
CASGRASGGATYNEQFF
>13|TRBJ2-5|TRBV15
CATSRDERVTQYF
>16|TRBJ2-1|TRBV18
CASSPPPGQGMNEQFF
>15|TRBJ1-2|TRBV6-5
CASRGRQGAIYGYTF